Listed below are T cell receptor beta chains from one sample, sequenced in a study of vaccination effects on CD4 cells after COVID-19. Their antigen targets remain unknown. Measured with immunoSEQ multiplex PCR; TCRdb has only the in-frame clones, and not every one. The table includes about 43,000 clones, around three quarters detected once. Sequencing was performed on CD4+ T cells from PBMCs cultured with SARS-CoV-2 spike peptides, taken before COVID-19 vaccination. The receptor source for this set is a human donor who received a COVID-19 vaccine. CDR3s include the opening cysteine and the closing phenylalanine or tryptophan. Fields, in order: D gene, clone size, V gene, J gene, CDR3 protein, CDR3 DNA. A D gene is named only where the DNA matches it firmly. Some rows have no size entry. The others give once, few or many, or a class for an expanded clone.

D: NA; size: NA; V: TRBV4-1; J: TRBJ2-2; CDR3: CASSKAGGTTGELFF; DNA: TGCGCCAGCAGCAAGGCAGGAGGGACGACCGGGGAGCTGTTTTTT
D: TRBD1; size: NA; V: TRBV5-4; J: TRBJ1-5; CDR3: CASSSNAGGFNQPQHF; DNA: TGTGCCAGCAGCTCCAATGCAGGGGGCTTTAATCAGCCCCAGCATTTT
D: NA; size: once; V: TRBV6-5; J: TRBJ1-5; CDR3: CASSYSNNQPQHF; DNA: TGTGCCAGCAGTTACTCGAACAATCAGCCCCAGCATTTT
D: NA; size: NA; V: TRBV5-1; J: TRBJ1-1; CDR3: CASSLAAGGGDTEAFF; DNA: TGCGCCAGCAGCTTGGCCGCGGGAGGGGGAGACACTGAAGCTTTCTTT
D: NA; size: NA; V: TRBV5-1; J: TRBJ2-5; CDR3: CASSMWTKQETQYF; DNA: TGCGCCAGCAGCATGTGGACAAAACAAGAGACCCAGTACTTC
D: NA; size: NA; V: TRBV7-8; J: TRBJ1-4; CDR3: CASSLRAGGRAKLFF; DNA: TGTGCCAGCAGCTTACGGGCGGGCGGAAGGGCAAAACTGTTTTTT
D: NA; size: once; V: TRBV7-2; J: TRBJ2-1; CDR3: CASSPIGYNEQFF; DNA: TGTGCCAGCAGCCCCATCGGGTACAATGAGCAGTTCTTC
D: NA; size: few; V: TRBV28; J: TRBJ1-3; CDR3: CASSTGGGGRTGDTIYF; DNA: TGTGCCAGCAGTACCGGAGGAGGTGGAAGGACGGGGGACACCATATATTTT
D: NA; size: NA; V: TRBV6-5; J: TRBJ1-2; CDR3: CASSSDGNYGYTF; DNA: TGTGCCAGCAGTTCCGACGGGAACTATGGCTACACCTTC
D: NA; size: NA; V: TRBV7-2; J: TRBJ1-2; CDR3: CASSFGTFGYTF; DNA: TGTGCCAGCAGCTTCGGGACATTTGGCTACACCTTC